This TCR beta chain was sequenced for a study of response to subunit inactivated influenza vaccine. Study-wide findings and caveats: Every seasonal influenza vaccination brings in few new T cells, the authors suggested.

This clonotype was recorded at least ten times. Its antigen remains unidentified. Germline assignment: CDR1 SGHTA and CDR2 FQGTGA. The CDR3 covers 13 residues. The V end was cut by 5 bases, the J end by 1 base, with 8 bases between. TCRdb re-analysed the RT-PCR reads in MiXCR, keeping a single row per CDR3 protein. The table shows roughly 290,000 distinct CDR3 sequences, with less than 25% occurring only once. Specimen: PBMCs from blood, collected approximately 20 months after vaccination. This chain uses TRBV7-3 with TRBJ1-1; D call uncertain. This clonotype was obtained from a man aged 50-75 years who received an inactivated influenza vaccine. CDR3 in amino acids: CASSTSPNTEAFF. In nucleotides, the CDR3 is TGTGCCAGCAGCACCAGCCCGAACACTGAAGCTTTCTTT.